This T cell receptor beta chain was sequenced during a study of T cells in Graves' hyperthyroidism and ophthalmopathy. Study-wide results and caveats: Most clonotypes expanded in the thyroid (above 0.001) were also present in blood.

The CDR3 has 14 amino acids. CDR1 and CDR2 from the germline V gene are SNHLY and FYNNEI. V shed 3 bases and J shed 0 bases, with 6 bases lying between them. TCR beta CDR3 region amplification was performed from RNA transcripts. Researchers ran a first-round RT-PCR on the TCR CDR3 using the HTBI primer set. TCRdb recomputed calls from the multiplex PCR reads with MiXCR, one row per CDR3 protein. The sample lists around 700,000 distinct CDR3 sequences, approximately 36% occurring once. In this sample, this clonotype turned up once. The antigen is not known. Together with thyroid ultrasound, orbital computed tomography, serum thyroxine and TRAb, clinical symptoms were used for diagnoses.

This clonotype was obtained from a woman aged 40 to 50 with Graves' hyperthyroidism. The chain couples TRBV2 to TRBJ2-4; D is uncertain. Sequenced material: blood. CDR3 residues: CASSERLAKNIQYF. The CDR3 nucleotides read TGTGCCAGCAGTGAGCGGTTAGCCAAAAACATTCAGTACTTC.